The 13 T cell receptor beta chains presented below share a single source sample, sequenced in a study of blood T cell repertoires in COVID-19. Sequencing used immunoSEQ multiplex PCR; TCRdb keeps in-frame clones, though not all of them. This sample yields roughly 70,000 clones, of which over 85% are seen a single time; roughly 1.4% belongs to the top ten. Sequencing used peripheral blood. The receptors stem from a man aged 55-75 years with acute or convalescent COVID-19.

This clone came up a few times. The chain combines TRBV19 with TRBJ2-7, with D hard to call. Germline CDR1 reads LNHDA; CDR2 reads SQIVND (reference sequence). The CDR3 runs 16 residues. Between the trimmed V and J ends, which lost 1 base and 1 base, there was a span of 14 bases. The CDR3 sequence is CASSIAAGAQSYEQYF. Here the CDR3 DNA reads TGTGCCAGTAGTATAGCCGCAGGCGCACAGTCCTACGAGCAGTACTTC.

CDR3 sequence (DNA): TGTGCCAGCAGTTTAGCTCTCCAGGGTACCTACGAGCAGTACTTC. It is translated as CASSLALQGTYEQYF. The gene calls are TRBV27 and TRBJ2-7; the D gene is possibly TRBD1 (5 bases). The CDR3 runs 15 residues. Germline lookup yields CDR1 MNHEY and CDR2 SMNVEV (reference sequence). The V end was cut by 2 bases, the J end by 2 bases, with 13 bases between.

CDR3 loop: CASSYSESSSGNTIYF. The CDR3 nucleotides are TGTGCCAGCAGTTACTCGGAGAGCTCCTCTGGAAACACCATATATTTT. The chain links TRBV6-5 to TRBJ1-3; D remains unclear. The germline V and J ends were trimmed by 0 bases and 0 bases, with 9 bases remaining between them. Germline V gene sequence: CDR1 MNHEY, CDR2 SVGAGI. This CDR3 comprises 16 residues.

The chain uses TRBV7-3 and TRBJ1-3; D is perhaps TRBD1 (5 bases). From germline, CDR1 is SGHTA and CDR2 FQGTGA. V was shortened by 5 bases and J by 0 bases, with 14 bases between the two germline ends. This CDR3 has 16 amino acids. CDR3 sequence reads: CASSAGPRSSGNTIYF. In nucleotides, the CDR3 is TGTGCCAGCAGCGCGGGACCCCGGAGCTCTGGAAACACCATATATTTT.

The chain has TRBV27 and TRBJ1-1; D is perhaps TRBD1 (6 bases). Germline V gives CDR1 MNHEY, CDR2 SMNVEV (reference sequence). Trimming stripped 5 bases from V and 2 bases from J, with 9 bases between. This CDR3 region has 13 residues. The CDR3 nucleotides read TGTGCCAGCAGTCAACAGGGAAACACTGAAGCTTTCTTT. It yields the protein CASSQQGNTEAFF.

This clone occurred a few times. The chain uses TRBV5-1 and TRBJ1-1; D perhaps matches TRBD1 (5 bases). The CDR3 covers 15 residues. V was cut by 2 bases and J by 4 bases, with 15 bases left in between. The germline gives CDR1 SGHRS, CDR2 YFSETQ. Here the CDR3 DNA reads TGCGCCAGCAGCTTTGTAGGGGATAGAGGCACTGAAGCTTTCTTT. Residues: CASSFVGDRGTEAFF.

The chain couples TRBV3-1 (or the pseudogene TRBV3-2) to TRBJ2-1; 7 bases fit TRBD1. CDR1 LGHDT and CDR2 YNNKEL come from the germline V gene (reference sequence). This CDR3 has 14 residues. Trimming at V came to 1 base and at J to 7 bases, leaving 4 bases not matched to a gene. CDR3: CASSQGTGVNEQFF. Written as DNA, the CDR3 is TGTGCCAGCAGCCAAGGGACAGGTGTGAATGAGCAGTTCTTC.

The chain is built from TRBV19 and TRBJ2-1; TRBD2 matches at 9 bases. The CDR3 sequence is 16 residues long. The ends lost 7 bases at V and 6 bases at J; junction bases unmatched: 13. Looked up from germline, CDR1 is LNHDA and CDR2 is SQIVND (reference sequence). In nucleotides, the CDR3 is TGTGCCAGTACTCAGCGGGGGGACCCCTGGGGCAATGAGCAGTTCTTC. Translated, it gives CASTQRGDPWGNEQFF. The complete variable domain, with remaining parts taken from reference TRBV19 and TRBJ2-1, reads DGGITQSPKYLFRKEGQNVTLSCEQNLNHDAMYWYRQDPGQGLRLIYYSQIVNDFQKGDIAEGYSVSREKKESFPLTVTSAQKNPTAFYLCASTQRGDPWGNEQFFGPGTRLTVL.

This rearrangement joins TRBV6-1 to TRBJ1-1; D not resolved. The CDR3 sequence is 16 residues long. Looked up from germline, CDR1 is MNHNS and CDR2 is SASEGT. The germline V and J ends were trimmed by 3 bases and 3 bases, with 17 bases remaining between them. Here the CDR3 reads CASSDIRSKPYTEAFF. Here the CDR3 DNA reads TGTGCCAGCAGTGACATCCGGAGTAAACCGTACACTGAAGCTTTCTTT.

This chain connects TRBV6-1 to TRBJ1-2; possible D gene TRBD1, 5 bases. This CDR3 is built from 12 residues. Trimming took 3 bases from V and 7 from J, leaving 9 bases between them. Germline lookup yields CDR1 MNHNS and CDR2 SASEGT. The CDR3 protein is CASSEQGLGYTF. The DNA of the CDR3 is TGTGCCAGCAGTGAGCAGGGTCTTGGCTACACCTTC.

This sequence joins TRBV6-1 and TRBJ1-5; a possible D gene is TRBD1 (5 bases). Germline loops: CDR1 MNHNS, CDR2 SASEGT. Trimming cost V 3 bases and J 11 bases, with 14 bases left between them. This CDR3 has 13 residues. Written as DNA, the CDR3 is TGTGCCAGCAGTGAGCGGGGCAGGCGTTCCCAGCATTTT. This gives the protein CASSERGRRSQHF.

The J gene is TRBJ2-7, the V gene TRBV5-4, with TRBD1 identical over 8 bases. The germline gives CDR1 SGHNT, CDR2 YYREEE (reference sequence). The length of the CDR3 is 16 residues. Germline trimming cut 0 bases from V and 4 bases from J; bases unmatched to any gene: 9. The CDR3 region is CASSLGGQGINYEQYF. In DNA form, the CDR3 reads TGTGCCAGCAGCTTGGGAGGACAGGGAATAAATTACGAGCAGTACTTC.

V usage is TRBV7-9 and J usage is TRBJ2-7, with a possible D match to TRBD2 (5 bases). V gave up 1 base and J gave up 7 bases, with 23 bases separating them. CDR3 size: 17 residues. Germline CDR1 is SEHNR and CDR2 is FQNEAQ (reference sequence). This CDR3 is CASSLVHGENSVREQYF. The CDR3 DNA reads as TGTGCCAGCAGCTTAGTTCACGGGGAAAATTCGGTGCGGGAGCAGTACTTC.